The 12 T cell receptor beta chains in this list originate from one sample, sequenced in a study of OX40 agonist ivuxolimab in advanced cancers. Library generation was performed with the immunoSEQ multiplex PCR assay. Held by TCRdb, this immuneACCESS table contains in-frame sequences only and omits some clones. Under half of the omission traces to an unresolved V gene where checked; the cause of the rest is unknown. This sample holds 30,000 to 45,000 clones; around four fifths were observed only once. Clones ranked in the top ten supply approximately 10% of the sample. Sample: CD4+ or CD8+ T cells sorted from blood, taken in a trial of the OX40 agonist ivuxolimab. All receptors come from an adult with an advanced solid tumor such as melanoma, head and neck, liver or kidney cancer.

The chain recombines TRBV27 with TRBJ2-5, with a possible D match to TRBD2 (6 bases). The J call is in doubt because the DNA end fits TRBJ2-7 better. This CDR3 has 14 residues. CDR1 and CDR2 (germline): MNHEY, SMNVEV (reference sequence). CDR3 DNA: TGTGCCAGCAGTTTAAAGGTGGGACTCTACGAGCAGTACTTC. Translation gives CASSLKVGLYEQYF.

The rearrangement uses TRBV6-5 and TRBJ2-7; 10 bases align to TRBD1. CDR1 and CDR2 from the germline V gene are MNHEY and SVGAGI. This CDR3 has 15 amino acids. V lost 4 bases to trimming and J lost 2 bases; unmatched junction nucleotides: 5. CDR3 sequence reads: CASSSLGTGAYEQYF. DNA for the CDR3: TGTGCCAGCAGTTCCCTCGGGACAGGGGCCTACGAGCAGTACTTC.

The rearrangement links TRBV2 to TRBJ1-2; D might be TRBD1 (5 bases). This CDR3 spans 14 amino acids. The ends were cut back, 6 bases at V and 4 bases at J, with 15 bases in the middle. CDR1 is SNHLY and CDR2 is FYNNEI in the germline V gene. The CDR3 nucleotides are TGTGCCAGCAGCCCCCCCGGGACTCTCTATGGCTACACCTTC. Protein sequence: CASSPPGTLYGYTF.

The chain links TRBV6-5 to TRBJ2-7, with a tentative D call TRBD1 (6 bases). The CDR3 consists of 13 residues. V was clipped by 5 bases and J by 3 bases, with 11 bases between them. Per the germline V gene, CDR1 is MNHEY and CDR2 is SVGAGI. CDR3 DNA: TGTGCCAGCAGTGGACCGACAGGCTACGAGCAGTACTTC. It yields the protein CASSGPTGYEQYF.

The chain employs TRBV18 and TRBJ1-5, with 7 nucleotides matching TRBD1. With V trimmed by 3 bases and J by 8 bases, 13 bases remained unmatched. The CDR3 consists of 16 residues. The germline CDR1 and CDR2 sequences are KGHSH and LQKENI. The CDR3 loop is CASSPREDREDEPQHF. Here the CDR3 DNA reads TGTGCCAGCTCACCGAGAGAAGACAGGGAGGATGAGCCCCAGCATTTT. Drawing the rest from reference TRBV18 and TRBJ1-5, the complete variable domain is NAGVMQNPRHLVRRRGQEARLRCSPMKGHSHVYWYRQLPEEGLKFMVYLQKENIIDESGMPKERFSAEFPKEGPSILRIQQVVRGDSAAYFCASSPREDREDEPQHFGDGTRLSIL.

The rearrangement uses TRBV14 and TRBJ1-3; no clear D. The germline V gene encodes CDR1 SGHDN and CDR2 FVKESK. The CDR3 has 15 amino acids. V lost 0 bases and J 5 bases, leaving 11 bases between the germline ends. This CDR3 reads CASSQDRALRNTIYF. The CDR3 bases are TGTGCCAGCAGCCAAGACCGGGCTCTGAGAAACACCATATATTTT.

The chain uses TRBV30 and TRBJ2-5; 14 nucleotides agree with TRBD2. The last part of the DNA fits TRBJ2-7 better; the J call may be wrong. The germline V gene encodes CDR1 GTSNPN and CDR2 SVGIG (reference sequence). The CDR3 consists of 16 residues. Written as DNA, the CDR3 is TGTGCCTGGAGTGACGCCGGGACTAGCGGGGGTTACGAGCAGTACTTC. This sequence encodes CAWSDAGTSGGYEQYF.

This chain links TRBV29-1 with TRBJ2-3; no definite D call. Trimming took 0 bases from V and 15 from J, leaving 16 bases between them. The CDR3 runs 12 residues. Germline V gives CDR1 SQVTM, CDR2 ANQGSEA. CDR3 nucleotide sequence: TGCAGCGTTGAAGATCCTCCAGGCCGGTTCTATTTT. Translating it yields CSVEDPPGRFYF.

J is TRBJ2-3 and V is TRBV6-6; TRBD1 or TRBD2 may be the D gene (5 bases each). CDR1 MNHNY and CDR2 SVGAGI come from the germline V gene (reference sequence). The CDR3 consists of 13 residues. The V gene lost 2 bases and the J gene lost 6 bases, with 9 bases spanning the gap. CDR3 in DNA: TGTGCCAGCAGTTACGGGACGAGGGATACGCAGTATTTT. Its protein product is CASSYGTRDTQYF.

The chain has TRBV25-1 and TRBJ1-4, with 12 positions matching TRBD1. The V segment lost 4 bases and the J segment 2 bases; nucleotides outside the gene matches: 5. This CDR3 is 17 amino acids long. CDR1 is MGHDK and CDR2 is SYGVNS in the germline V gene. The CDR3 nucleotides are TGTGCCAGCAGTGTAACCGGGACAGGGGGCACTAATGAAAAACTGTTTTTT. Its translation is CASSVTGTGGTNEKLFF.

This clone is a singleton in its sample. This rearrangement joins TRBV30 to TRBJ2-5; TRBD2 agrees at 10 bases. Trimming removed 0 bases from V and 4 bases from J; junction bases left unmatched: 5. Germline assignment: CDR1 GTSNPN and CDR2 SVGIG (reference sequence). The CDR3 has 15 amino acids. CDR3 DNA: TGTGCCTGGAGTGTAGGTAGCGGGGGGTCAGAGACCCAGTACTTC. It translates to CAWSVGSGGSETQYF.

V is TRBV28 and J is TRBJ1-2; 7 positions agree with TRBD1. V trimming: 5 bases; J trimming: 0 bases; junction bases outside the gene matches: 3. The CDR3 is made up of 14 amino acids. Germline CDR1 MDHEN, CDR2 SYDVKM. The DNA of the CDR3 is TGTGCCAGCAGTATAGACAGGGCTAACTATGGCTACACCTTC. This encodes CASSIDRANYGYTF.